The sequence of this T cell receptor beta chain was determined in a study of siplizumab effects on memory and regulatory T cells. The CDR3 has 15 residues. Trimming left V 5 bases short and J 3 bases short, with 17 bases between. The germline V gene has CDR1 LNHDA and CDR2 SQIVND (reference sequence). This clone was seen only a few times. TCRdb's copy holds only in-frame clones and misses some; the assay was immunoSEQ multiplex PCR. This sample has 100,000 or so clones, with about nine tenths found just once. The sample taken for sequencing was CD4+ T cells sorted from blood. This receptor was obtained from a human donor in good health. This chain uses TRBV19 with TRBJ2-7; D is perhaps TRBD1 (7 bases). This chain's CDR3 is CASSRGMTGNYEQYF. The CDR3, as DNA: TGTGCCAGTAGTCGGGGGATGACAGGGAACTACGAGCAGTACTTC.